Listed here is a single T cell receptor beta chain. Its antigen remains undetermined. No base quality values were provided; no much bigger clone lies one nucleotide off. The CDR3 regions of human TCRbeta chains were analyzed by immunosequencing. The published analysis was carried out like this. TCRs in the repertoires were compared against a reference library of SARS-CoV-2-specific TCRs that had been generated with the MIRA antigen-specificity platform. Breadth was defined as the fraction of unique TCRs that were SARS-CoV-2-associated, and depth was defined as the fraction of total T cells that were SARS-CoV-2-associated. Using the MIRA data, every spike-specific TCR was mapped to the spike region that the TCR reacted to and assigned to either a CD4 or a CD8 class. Log10-transformed breadth and depth values were compared by one-way ANOVA with Sidak's multiple comparisons tests. Drawn from immuneACCESS, this table holds only the in-frame rearrangements with V and J called that TCRdb kept. Clones are partly lost; checked studies trace under half to an unresolved V gene and leave the rest unexplained. D and trimming come from the DNA, and the V and J calls and clone size come from that table. The sample table lists 150,000 to 200,000 clones, about 89% of them with a count of one. The top ten clonotypes cover 2.5% to 3% of the sample.

The time point label corresponds to: baseline before first vaccination. The treatment or condition label on this specimen signifies: meningococcal conjugate vaccine given as trial control. Vaccinee samples were obtained from the UK trials COV001 and COV002, which included a single-blind randomized controlled phase 2/3 trial of AZD1222 (ChAdOx1 nCoV-19) in healthy adults. For TCRbeta chain sequencing, PBMC samples from trial participants were taken at day 0 and at day 28 after the second dose. This entry is derived from a study of T cell responses to AZD1222 COVID-19 vaccine listed by TCRdb under 2021. Broadly, across the study: TCR sequencing covered roughly 230 trial participants: about 210 given two doses of AZD1222 and 26 given two doses of MenACWY control vaccine. Trial participants were enrolled into age subgroups of 18-55, 56-69 and 70-plus years, which contained around 140, 26 and 57 TCR-sequenced participants, respectively.

Overall study outcomes, separate from this receptor: Participants were mostly white British, with more females than males. The authors suggested clonal diversity may have been underestimated. After two AZD1222 doses, both the breadth and the depth of spike-specific TCRs were significantly higher than at day 0 and than in MenACWY recipients. Conclusions about previously exposed vaccinees were limited because only six or seven AZD1222 recipients were SARS-CoV-2 seropositive at baseline. Reportedly, close to half of the unique spike-specific TCRs recognized epitopes lying outside the regions that are mutated in the B.1.351 and B.1.1.7 variants. Vaccine-associated CD4 TCRs spanned the whole spike protein, with dominant responses in regions 160-218 and 743-854. In the small 56-69-year group, the increase in depth fell short of significance, most likely because of low power. Because no day 14 peak-response samples were available, the repertoires could be characterized only after the peak T cell response.

Based on the germline V gene, the CDR1 and CDR2 sequences are MDHEN and SYDVKM. Taken from cysteine to phenylalanine, the CDR3 has 14 residues. Only the CDR3 part of the read is kept: 42 bases, read in frame from the first base. Clipping removes 6 bases from V and 10 bases from J, with 12 as the unmatched junction base count. The chain is assembled from TRBV28 and TRBJ2-1, with TRBD2 matching 7 junction bases. The receptor was isolated from an adult in good health. This material consisted of peripheral blood, taken on day 0 of MenACWY control vaccination. The DNA sequence is TGTGCCAGCAGCAAAATCGGGGGGTACGTGGAGCAGTTCTTC. Its protein reads: CASSKIGGYVEQFF. Supplemented by the reference TRBV28 and TRBJ2-1 proteins around the CDR3, the complete variable domain is DVKVTQSSRYLVKRTGEKVFLECVQDMDHENMFWYRQDPGLGLRLIYFSYDVKMKEKGDIPEGYSVSREKKERFSLILESASTNQTSMYLCASSKIGGYVEQFFGPGTRLTVL.